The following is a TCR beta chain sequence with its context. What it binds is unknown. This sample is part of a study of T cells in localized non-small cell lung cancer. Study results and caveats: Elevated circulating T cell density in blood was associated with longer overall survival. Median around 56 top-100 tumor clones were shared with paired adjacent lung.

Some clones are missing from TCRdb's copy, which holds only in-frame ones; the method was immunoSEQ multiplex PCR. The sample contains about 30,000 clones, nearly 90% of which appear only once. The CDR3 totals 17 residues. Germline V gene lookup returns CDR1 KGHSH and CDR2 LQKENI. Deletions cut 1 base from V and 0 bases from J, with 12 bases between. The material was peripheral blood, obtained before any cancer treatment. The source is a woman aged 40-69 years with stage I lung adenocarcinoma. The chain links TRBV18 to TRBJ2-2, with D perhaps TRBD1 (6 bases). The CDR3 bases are TGTGCCAGCTCACCACAGGGACAAGCCTCGAACACCGGGGAGCTGTTTTTT. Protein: CASSPQGQASNTGELFF.